The entry below describes one TCR beta chain. The antigen is unknown. The sequenced fragment ends 3 residues before the CDR3 boundary, so the rest is inferred from the germline J gene. This sample is part of a study of T cell clonality in common variable immunodeficiency. The CDR3 has 17 residues. The V gene lost 1 base and the J gene lost 0 bases, with 10 bases spanning the gap. Germline loops: CDR1 LNHDA, CDR2 SQIVND (reference sequence). This table comes from immunoSEQ multiplex PCR, and its TCRdb copy is limited to in-frame clones, with some not included. The sample has roughly 42,000 clones, none seen only once. Whole-study findings and limits: Common variable immunodeficiency TCR beta sequences reportedly had fewer deletions and N-nucleotide insertions.

The receptor comes from a human donor with common variable immunodeficiency. The rearrangement joins TRBV19 to TRBJ2-6; possible D gene TRBD1, 5 bases. The sequenced sample consisted of peripheral blood mononuclear cells. CDR3 in amino acids: CASSIAAGISGANVLTF. The CDR3 DNA, read in part, is TGTGCCAGTAGTATAGCGGCAGGGATCTCTGGGGCCAACGTC.